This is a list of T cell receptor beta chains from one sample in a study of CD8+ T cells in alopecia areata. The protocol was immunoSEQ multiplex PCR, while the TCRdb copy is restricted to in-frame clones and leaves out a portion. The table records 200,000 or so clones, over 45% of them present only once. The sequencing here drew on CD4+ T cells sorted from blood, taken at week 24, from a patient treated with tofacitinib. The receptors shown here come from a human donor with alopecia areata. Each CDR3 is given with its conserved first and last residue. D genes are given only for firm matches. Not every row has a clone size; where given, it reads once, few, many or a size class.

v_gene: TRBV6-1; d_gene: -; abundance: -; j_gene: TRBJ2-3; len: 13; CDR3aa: CASSWQGIDTQYF; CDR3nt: TGTGCCAGCAGTTGGCAGGGGATAGATACGCAGTATTTT
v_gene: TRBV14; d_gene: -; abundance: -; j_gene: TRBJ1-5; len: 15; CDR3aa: CASSQDGDSNQPQHF; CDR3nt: TGTGCCAGCAGCCAAGACGGGGATAGCAATCAGCCCCAGCATTTT
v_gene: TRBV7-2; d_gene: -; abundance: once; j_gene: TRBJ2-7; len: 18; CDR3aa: CASSLGGSVTLRSYEQYF; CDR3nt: TGTGCCAGCAGCTTAGGAGGTTCCGTCACCCTAAGATCCTACGAGCAGTACTTC
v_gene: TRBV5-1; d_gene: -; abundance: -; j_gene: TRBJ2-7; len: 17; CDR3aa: CASSLVGSGTLSYEQYF; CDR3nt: TGCGCCAGCAGCTTGGTAGGATCCGGGACTTTATCCTACGAGCAGTACTTC
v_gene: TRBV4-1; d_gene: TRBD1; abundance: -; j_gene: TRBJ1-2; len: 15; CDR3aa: CASSQPRQGAHGYTF; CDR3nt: TGCGCCAGCAGCCAACCCAGACAGGGGGCACATGGCTACACCTTC
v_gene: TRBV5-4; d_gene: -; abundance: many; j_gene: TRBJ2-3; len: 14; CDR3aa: CASSLFQVADTQYF; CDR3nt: TGTGCCAGCAGCTTGTTCCAGGTTGCAGATACGCAGTATTTT
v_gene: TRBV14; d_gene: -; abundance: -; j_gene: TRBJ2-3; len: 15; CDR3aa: CASSHGGPSTDTQYF; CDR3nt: TGTGCCAGCAGCCACGGCGGGCCTAGCACAGATACGCAGTATTTT
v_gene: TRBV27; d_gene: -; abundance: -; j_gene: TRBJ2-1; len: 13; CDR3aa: CASSLSRGNEQFF; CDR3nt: TGTGCCAGCAGTTTATCCAGGGGCAATGAGCAGTTCTTC
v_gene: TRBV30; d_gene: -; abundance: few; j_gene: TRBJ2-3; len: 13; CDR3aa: CAWVVRSTDTQYF; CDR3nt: TGTGCCTGGGTAGTTCGTAGCACAGATACGCAGTATTTT
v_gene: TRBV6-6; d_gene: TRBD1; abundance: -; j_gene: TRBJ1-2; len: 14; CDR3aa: CASPKRTGPYGYTF; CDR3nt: TGTGCCAGCCCTAAAAGGACAGGGCCTTATGGCTACACCTTC
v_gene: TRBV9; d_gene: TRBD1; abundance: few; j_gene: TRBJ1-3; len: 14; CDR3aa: CASSGTGDGNTIYF; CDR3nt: TGTGCCAGCAGCGGGACAGGGGACGGAAACACCATATATTTT
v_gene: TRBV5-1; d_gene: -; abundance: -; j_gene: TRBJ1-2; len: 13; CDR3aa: CASSLGREDGYTF; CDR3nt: TGCGCCAGCAGCTTGGGCAGGGAAGATGGCTACACCTTC
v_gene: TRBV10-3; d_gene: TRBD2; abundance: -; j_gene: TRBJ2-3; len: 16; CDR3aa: CAITPGAGGPTDTQYF; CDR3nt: TGTGCCATCACCCCAGGGGCGGGAGGACCCACAGATACGCAGTATTTT
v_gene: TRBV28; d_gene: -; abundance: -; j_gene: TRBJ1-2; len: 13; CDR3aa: CASSLEGSGIDTF; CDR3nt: TGTGCCAGCAGTTTGGAAGGGTCCGGTATTGACACCTTC
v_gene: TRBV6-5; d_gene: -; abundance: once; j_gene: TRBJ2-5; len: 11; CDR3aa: CASTNQETQYF; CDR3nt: TGTGCCAGCACCAACCAAGAGACCCAGTACTTC
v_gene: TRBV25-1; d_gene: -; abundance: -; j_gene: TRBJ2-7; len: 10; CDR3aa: CASSEYEQYF; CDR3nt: TGTGCCAGCAGTGAGTACGAGCAGTACTTC
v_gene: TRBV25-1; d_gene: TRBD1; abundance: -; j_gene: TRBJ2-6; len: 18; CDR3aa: CASSERQGTRSGANVLTF; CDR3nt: TGTGCCAGCAGTGAACGACAGGGCACCCGCTCTGGGGCCAACGTCCTGACTTTC
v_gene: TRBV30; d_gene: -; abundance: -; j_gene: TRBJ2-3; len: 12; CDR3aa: CAWSADWDTQYF; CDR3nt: TGTGCCTGGAGTGCGGACTGGGATACGCAGTATTTT
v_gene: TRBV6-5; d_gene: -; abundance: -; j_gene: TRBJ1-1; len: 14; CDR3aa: CASSSLTANTEAFF; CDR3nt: TGTGCCAGCAGTTCCCTGACAGCGAACACTGAAGCTTTCTTT
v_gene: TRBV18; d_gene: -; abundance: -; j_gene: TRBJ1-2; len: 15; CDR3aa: CASSPRSPTNYGYTF; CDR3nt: TGTGCCAGCTCACCACGGAGCCCCACTAACTATGGCTACACCTTC
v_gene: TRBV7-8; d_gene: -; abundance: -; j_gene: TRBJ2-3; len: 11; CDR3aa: CASSWGDTQYF; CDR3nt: TGTGCCAGCAGTTGGGGAGATACGCAGTATTTT
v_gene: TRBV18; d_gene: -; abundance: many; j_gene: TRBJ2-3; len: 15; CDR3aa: CASSPLQGSSGTQYF; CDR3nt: TGTGCCAGCTCACCCCTACAGGGTTCAAGCGGTACGCAGTATTTT
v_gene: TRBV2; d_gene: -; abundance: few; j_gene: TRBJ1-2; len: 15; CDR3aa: CASSEDVPSNYGYTF; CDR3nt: TGTGCCAGCAGTGAAGACGTTCCTTCTAACTATGGCTACACCTTC
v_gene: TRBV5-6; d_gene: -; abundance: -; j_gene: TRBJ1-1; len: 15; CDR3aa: CASRPGGGQNTEAFF; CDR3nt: TGTGCCAGCAGGCCCGGTGGGGGGCAGAACACTGAAGCTTTCTTT
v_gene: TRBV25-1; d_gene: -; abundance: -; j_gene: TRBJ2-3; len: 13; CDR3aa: CASVTPVGDTQYF; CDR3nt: TGTGCCAGCGTAACCCCTGTGGGGGATACGCAGTATTTT
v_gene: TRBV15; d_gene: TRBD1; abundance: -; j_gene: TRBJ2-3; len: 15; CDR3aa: CATAPTGRLTDTQYF; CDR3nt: TGTGCCACCGCCCCGACAGGGCGCCTCACAGATACGCAGTATTTT
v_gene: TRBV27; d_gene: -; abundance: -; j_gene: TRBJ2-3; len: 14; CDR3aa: CASSLNRDTDTQYF; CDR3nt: TGTGCCAGCAGTTTAAACAGGGACACAGATACGCAGTATTTT
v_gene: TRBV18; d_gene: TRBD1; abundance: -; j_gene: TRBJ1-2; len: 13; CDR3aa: CASSPGQAEGYTF; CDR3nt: TGTGCCAGCTCACCTGGACAGGCGGAGGGCTACACCTTC
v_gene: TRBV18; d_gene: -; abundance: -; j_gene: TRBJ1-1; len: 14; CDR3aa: CASSPLDMNTEAFF; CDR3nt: TGTGCCAGCTCACCACTAGACATGAACACTGAAGCTTTCTTT
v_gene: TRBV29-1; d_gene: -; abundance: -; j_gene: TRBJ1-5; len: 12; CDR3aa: CSVADSNQPQHF; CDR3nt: TGCAGCGTTGCGGATAGCAATCAGCCCCAGCATTTT
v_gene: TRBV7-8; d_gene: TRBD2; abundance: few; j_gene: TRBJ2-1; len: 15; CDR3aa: CASSLQLADNNEQFF; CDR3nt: TGTGCCAGCAGCTTACAACTAGCGGACAACAATGAGCAGTTCTTC
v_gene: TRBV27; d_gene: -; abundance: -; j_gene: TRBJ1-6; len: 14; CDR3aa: CASSFSGQISPLHF; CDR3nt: TGTGCCAGCAGTTTTTCCGGACAGATTTCACCCCTCCACTTT
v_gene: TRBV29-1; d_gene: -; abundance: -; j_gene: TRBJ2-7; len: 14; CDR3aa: CSAAGLINSDEQYF; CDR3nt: TGCAGCGCCGCCGGACTTATCAACAGCGACGAGCAGTACTTC
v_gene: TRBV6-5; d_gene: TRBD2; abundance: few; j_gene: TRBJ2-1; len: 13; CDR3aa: CASGSGRGDGQFF; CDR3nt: TGTGCCTCGGGTAGCGGACGGGGGGATGGGCAGTTCTTC
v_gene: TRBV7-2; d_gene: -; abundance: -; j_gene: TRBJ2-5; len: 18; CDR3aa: CASSKTRSGMIGRETQYF; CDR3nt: TGTGCCAGCAGCAAGACAAGGTCCGGGATGATTGGCAGAGAGACCCAGTACTTC
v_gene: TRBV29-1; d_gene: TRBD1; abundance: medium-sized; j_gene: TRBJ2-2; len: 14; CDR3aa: CSGRGPLNTGELFF; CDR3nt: TGCAGCGGCAGGGGGCCTTTGAACACCGGGGAGCTGTTTTTT
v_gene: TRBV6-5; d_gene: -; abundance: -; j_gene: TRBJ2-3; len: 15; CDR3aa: CASSSPSGSTDTQYF; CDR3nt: TGTGCCAGCAGTTCCCCCAGCGGCAGCACAGATACGCAGTATTTT
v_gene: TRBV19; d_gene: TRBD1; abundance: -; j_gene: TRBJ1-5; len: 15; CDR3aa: CASSRGTGPNQPQHF; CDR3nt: TGTGCCAGTAGTCGAGGGACAGGTCCGAATCAGCCCCAGCATTTT
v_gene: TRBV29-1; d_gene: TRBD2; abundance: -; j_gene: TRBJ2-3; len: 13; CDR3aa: CSVSGEYTDTQYF; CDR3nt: TGCAGCGTGAGCGGGGAGTACACAGATACGCAGTATTTT
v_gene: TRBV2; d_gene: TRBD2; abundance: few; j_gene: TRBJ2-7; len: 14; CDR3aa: CASSETSDSGEQYF; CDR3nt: TGTGCCAGCAGTGAGACTAGCGACTCAGGGGAGCAGTACTTC
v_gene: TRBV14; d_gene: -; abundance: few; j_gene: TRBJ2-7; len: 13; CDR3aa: CASSQAVSYEQYF; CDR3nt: TGTGCCAGCAGCCAAGCGGTTTCCTACGAGCAGTACTTC
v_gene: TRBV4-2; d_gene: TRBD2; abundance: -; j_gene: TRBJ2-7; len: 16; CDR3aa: CASSQDQSVAGGMKYF; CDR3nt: TGTGCCAGCAGCCAAGATCAATCGGTAGCGGGGGGTATGAAGTACTTC
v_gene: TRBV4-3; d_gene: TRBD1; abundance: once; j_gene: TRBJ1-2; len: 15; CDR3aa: CASSPQGARDYGYTF; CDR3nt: TGCGCCAGCAGCCCCCAGGGGGCCAGGGACTATGGCTACACCTTC
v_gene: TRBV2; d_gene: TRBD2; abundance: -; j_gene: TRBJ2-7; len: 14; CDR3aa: CASSEGTSDYEQYF; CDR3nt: TGTGCCAGCAGTGAAGGGACTAGCGACTACGAGCAGTACTTC
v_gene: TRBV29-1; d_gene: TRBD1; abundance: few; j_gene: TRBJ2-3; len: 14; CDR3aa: CSGRTGDFTDTQYF; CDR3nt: TGCAGCGGTCGGACAGGGGATTTTACAGATACGCAGTATTTT
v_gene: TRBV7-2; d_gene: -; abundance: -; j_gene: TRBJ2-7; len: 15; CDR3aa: CASSMTSQEIYEQYF; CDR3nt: TGTGCCAGCAGCATGACATCTCAGGAAATCTACGAGCAGTACTTC
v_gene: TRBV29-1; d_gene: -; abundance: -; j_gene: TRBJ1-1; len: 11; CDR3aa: CSVTGALGAFF; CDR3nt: TGCAGCGTAACGGGGGCTTTGGGAGCTTTCTTT
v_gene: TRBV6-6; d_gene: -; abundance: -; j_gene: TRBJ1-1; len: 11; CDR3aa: CASTDGPEAFF; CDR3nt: TGTGCCAGCACCGACGGTCCTGAAGCTTTCTTT
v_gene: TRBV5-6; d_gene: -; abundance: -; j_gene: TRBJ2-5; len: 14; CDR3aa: CASNLLQAQETQYF; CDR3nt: TGTGCCAGCAACTTGCTTCAGGCCCAAGAGACCCAGTACTTC
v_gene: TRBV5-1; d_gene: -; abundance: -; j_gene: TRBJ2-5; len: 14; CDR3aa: CASSVSGTKETQYF; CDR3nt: TGCGCCAGCAGCGTTTCAGGGACGAAAGAGACCCAGTACTTC
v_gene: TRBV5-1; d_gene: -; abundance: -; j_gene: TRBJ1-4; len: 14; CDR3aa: CASSLDGRNEKLFF; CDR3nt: TGCGCCAGCAGCTTGGACGGCCGTAATGAAAAACTGTTTTTT
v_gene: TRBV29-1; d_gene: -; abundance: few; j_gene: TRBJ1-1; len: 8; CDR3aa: CSADSYFF; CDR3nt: TGCAGCGCCGACAGTTATTTCTTT
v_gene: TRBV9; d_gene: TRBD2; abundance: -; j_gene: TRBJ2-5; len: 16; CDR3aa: CASSVAPGGHQETQYF; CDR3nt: TGTGCCAGCAGCGTAGCCCCGGGGGGGCATCAAGAGACCCAGTACTTC
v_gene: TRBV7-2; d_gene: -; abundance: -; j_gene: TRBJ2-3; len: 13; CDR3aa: CASSSQSTDTQYF; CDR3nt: TGTGCCAGCAGCTCCCAGAGCACAGATACGCAGTATTTT
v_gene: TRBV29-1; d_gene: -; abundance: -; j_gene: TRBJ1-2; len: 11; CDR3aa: CSVVSVSGYTF; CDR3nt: TGCAGCGTTGTCTCGGTTTCTGGCTACACCTTC